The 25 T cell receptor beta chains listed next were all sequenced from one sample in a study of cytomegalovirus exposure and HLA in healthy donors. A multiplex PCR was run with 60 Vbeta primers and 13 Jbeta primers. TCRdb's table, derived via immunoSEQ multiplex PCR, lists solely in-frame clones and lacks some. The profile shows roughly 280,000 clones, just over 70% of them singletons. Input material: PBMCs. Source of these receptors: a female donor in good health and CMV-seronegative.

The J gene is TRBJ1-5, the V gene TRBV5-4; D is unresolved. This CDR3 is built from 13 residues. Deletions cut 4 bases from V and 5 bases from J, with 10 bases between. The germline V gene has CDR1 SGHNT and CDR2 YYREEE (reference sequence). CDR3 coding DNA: TGTGCCAGCAGCCTGGGCGGGGATCAGCCCCAGCATTTT. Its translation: CASSLGGDQPQHF.

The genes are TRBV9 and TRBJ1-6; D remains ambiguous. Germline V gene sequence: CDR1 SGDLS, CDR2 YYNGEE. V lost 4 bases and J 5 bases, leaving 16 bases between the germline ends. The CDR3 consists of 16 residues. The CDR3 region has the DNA TGTGCCAGCAGCACCACAAGGGCGGGTGATAATTCACCCCTCCACTTT. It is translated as CASSTTRAGDNSPLHF.

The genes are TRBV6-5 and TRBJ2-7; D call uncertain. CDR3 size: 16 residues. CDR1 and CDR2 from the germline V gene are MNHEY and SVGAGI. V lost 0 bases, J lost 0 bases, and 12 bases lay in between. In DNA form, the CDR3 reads TGTGCCAGCAGTTACTCGGGCGCAGTAAGCTCCTACGAGCAGTACTTC. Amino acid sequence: CASSYSGAVSSYEQYF.

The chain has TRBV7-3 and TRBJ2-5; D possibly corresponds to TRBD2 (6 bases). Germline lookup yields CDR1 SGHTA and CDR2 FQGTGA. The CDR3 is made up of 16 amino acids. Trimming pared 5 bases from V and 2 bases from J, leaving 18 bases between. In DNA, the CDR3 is TGTGCCAGCAGCCCCGCCCCGGGAGAGGGGCAAGAGACCCAGTACTTC. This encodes CASSPAPGEGQETQYF.

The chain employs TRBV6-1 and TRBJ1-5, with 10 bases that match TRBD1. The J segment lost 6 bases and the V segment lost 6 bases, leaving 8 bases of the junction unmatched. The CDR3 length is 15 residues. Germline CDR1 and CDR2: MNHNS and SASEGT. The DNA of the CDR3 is TGTGCCAGCAGCGGGCGGGACAGGGGTCGTCAGCCCCAGCATTTT. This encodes CASSGRDRGRQPQHF.

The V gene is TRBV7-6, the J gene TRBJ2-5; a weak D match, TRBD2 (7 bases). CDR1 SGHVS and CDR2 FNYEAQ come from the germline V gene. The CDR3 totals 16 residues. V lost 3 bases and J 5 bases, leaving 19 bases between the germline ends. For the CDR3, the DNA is TGTGCCAGCAGCTTTCTTACAGGGAGGGGCTCGGAGACCCAGTACTTC. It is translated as CASSFLTGRGSETQYF. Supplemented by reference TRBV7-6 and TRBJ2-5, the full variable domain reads GAGVSQSPRYKVTKRGQDVALRCDPISGHVSLYWYRQALGQGPEFLTYFNYEAQQDKSGLPNDRFSAERPEGSISTLTIQRTEQRDSAMYRCASSFLTGRGSETQYFGPGTRLLVL.

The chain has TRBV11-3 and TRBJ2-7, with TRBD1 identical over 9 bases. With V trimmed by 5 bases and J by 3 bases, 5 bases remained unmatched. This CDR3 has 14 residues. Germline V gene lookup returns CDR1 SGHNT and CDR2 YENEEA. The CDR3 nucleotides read TGTGCCAGCAGCCGTAGGACAGGGGACTACGAGCAGTACTTC. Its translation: CASSRRTGDYEQYF.

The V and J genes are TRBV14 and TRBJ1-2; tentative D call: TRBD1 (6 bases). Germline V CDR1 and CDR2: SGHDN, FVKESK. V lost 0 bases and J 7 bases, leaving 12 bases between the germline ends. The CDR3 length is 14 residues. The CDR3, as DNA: TGTGCCAGCAGCCAAGATCGGGGGGGCTCTGGCTACACCTTC. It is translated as CASSQDRGGSGYTF. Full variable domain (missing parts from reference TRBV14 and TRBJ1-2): EAGVTQFPSHSVIEKGQTVTLRCDPISGHDNLYWYRRVMGKEIKFLLHFVKESKQDESGMPNNRFLAERTGGTYSTLKVQPAELEDSGVYFCASSQDRGGSGYTFGSGTRLTVV.

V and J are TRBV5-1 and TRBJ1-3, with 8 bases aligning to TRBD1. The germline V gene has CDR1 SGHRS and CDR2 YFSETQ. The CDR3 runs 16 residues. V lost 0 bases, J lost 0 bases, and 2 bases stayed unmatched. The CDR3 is CASSLGDRSSGNTIYF. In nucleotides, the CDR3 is TGCGCCAGCAGCTTGGGGGACAGGAGCTCTGGAAACACCATATATTTT.

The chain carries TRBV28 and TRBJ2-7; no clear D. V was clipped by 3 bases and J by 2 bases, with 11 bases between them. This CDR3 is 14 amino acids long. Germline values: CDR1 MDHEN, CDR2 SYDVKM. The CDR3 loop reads CASSLTGSTYEQYF. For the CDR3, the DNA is TGTGCCAGCAGTTTGACCGGGTCTACCTACGAGCAGTACTTC.

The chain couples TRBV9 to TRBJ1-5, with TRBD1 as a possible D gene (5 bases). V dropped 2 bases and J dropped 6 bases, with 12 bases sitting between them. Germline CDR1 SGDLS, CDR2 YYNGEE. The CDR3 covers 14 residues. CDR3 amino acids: CASSVGGGGQPQHF. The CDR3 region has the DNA TGTGCCAGCAGCGTCGGGGGAGGTGGTCAGCCCCAGCATTTT.

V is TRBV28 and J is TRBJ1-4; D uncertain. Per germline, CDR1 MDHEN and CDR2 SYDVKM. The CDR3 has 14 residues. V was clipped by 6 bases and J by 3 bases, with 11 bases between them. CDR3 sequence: CASSPQLANEKLFF. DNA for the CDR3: TGTGCCAGCAGCCCCCAGTTGGCTAATGAAAAACTGTTTTTT. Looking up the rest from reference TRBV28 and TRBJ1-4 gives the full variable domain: DVKVTQSSRYLVKRTGEKVFLECVQDMDHENMFWYRQDPGLGLRLIYFSYDVKMKEKGDIPEGYSVSREKKERFSLILESASTNQTSMYLCASSPQLANEKLFFGSGTQLSVL.

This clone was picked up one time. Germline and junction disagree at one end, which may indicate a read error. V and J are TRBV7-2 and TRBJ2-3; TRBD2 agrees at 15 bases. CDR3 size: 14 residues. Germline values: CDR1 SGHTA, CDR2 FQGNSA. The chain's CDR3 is CASSFGLAGGSSDF. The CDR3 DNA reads TGTGCCAGCAGCTTCGGACTAGCGGGAGGGTCGTCGGATTTT.

The CDR3: CASSTRVFYEQYF. CDR3 bases: TGTGCCAGCAGTACCCGGGTATTCTACGAGCAGTACTTC. This rearrangement joins TRBV28 to TRBJ2-7; no reliable D call. This CDR3 has 13 residues. Germline V gene data show CDR1 as MDHEN and CDR2 as SYDVKM. V was clipped by 5 bases and J by 3 bases, with 11 bases between them. The whole variable domain, remainder taken from reference TRBV28 and TRBJ2-7, is DVKVTQSSRYLVKRTGEKVFLECVQDMDHENMFWYRQDPGLGLRLIYFSYDVKMKEKGDIPEGYSVSREKKERFSLILESASTNQTSMYLCASSTRVFYEQYFGPGTRLTVT.

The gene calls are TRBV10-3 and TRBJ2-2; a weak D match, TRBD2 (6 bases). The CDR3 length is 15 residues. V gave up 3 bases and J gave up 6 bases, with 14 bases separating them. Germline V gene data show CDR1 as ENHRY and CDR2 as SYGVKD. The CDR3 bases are TGTGCCATCAGTGACCCGGGACTTTCTCCCGGGGAGCTGTTTTTT. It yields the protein CAISDPGLSPGELFF.

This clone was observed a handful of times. The CDR3 region has the DNA TGTGCCAGCAGCGTTGGGACTAGCGGTGGCACCGGGGAGCTGTTTTTT. It specifies CASSVGTSGGTGELFF. The rearrangement joins TRBV9 to TRBJ2-2; 11 bases are shared with TRBD2. With 2 bases clipped from V and 4 bases from J, the junction kept 4 bases outside the gene matches. The CDR3 runs to 16 residues. Germline CDR1 is SGDLS and CDR2 is YYNGEE.

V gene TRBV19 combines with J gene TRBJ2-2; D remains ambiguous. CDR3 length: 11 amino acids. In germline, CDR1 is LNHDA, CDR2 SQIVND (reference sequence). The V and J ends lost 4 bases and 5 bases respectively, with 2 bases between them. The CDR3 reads CASSTTGELFF. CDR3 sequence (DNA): TGTGCCAGTAGTACTACCGGGGAGCTGTTTTTT. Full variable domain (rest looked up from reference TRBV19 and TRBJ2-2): DGGITQSPKYLFRKEGQNVTLSCEQNLNHDAMYWYRQDPGQGLRLIYYSQIVNDFQKGDIAEGYSVSREKKESFPLTVTSAQKNPTAFYLCASSTTGELFFGEGSRLTVL.

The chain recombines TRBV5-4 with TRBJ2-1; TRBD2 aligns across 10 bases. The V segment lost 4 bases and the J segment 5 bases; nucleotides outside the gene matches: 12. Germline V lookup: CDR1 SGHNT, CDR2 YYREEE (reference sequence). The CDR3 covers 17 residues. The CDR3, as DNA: TGTGCCAGCAGCAGCTCATTAAGGACTAGCGGTAACAATGAGCAGTTCTTC. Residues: CASSSSLRTSGNNEQFF.

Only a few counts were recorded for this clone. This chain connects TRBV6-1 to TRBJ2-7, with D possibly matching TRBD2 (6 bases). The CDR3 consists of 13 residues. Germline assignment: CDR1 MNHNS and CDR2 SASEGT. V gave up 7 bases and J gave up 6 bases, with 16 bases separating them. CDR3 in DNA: TGTGCCAGCAAGGACTATTCCTGGGGCGAGCAGTACTTC. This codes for CASKDYSWGEQYF.

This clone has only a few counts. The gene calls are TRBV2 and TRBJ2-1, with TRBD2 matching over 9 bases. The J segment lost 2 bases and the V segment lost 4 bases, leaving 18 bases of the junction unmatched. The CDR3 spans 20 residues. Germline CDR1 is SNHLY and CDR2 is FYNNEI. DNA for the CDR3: TGTGCCAGCAGTGGTGGCCTACGTATACCGACTAGCGGCCCCTACAATGAGCAGTTCTTC. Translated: CASSGGLRIPTSGPYNEQFF. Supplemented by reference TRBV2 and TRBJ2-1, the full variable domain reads EPEVTQTPSHQVTQMGQEVILRCVPISNHLYFYWYRQILGQKVEFLVSFYNNEISEKSEIFDDQFSVERPDGSNFTLKIRSTKLEDSAMYFCASSGGLRIPTSGPYNEQFFGPGTRLTVL.

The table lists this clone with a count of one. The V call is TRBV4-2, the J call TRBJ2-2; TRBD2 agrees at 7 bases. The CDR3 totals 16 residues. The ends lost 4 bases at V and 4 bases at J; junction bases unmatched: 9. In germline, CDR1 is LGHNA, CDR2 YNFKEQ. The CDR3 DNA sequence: TGTGCCAGCAGCCCCGGACTAGGCGTGGGCACCGGGGAGCTGTTTTTT. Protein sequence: CASSPGLGVGTGELFF.

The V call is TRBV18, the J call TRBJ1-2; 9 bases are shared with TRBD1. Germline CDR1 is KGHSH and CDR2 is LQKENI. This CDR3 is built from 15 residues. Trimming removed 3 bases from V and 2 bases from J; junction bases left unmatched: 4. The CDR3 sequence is CASSPFGTGNYGYTF. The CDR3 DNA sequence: TGTGCCAGCTCACCGTTTGGGACAGGGAACTATGGCTACACCTTC. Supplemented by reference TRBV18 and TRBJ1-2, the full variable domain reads NAGVMQNPRHLVRRRGQEARLRCSPMKGHSHVYWYRQLPEEGLKFMVYLQKENIIDESGMPKERFSAEFPKEGPSILRIQQVVRGDSAAYFCASSPFGTGNYGYTFGSGTRLTVV.

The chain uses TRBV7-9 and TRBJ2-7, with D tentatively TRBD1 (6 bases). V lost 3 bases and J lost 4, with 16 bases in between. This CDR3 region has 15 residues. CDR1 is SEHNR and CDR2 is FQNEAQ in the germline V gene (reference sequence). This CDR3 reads CASSFVTGPLYEQYF. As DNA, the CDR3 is TGTGCCAGCAGCTTCGTGACAGGACCCCTGTACGAGCAGTACTTC.

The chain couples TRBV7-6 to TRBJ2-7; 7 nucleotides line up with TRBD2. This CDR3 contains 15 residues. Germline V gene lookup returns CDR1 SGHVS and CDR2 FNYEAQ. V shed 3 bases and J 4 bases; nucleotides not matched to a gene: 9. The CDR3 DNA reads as TGTGCCAGCAGCTTTGGGTCTGGGAGGGAATACGAGCAGTACTTC. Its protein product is CASSFGSGREYEQYF.

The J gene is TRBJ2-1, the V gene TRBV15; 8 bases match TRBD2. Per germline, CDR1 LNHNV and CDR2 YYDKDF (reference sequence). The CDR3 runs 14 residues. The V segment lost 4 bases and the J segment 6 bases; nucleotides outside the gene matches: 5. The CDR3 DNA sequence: TGTGCCACCAGCATTCGACTAGCGCCCAATGAGCAGTTCTTC. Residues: CATSIRLAPNEQFF.